The T cell receptor (beta chain) under discussion was sequenced for a study of response to subunit inactivated influenza vaccine. Study conclusions and caveats: Authors suggested seasonal influenza vaccinations each recruit few new T cells.

TCRdb fed the RT-PCR reads into MiXCR, producing one record per CDR3 protein. The profile shows under 750,000 distinct CDR3 sequences, 10% to 15% of them singletons. There are many counts of this clonotype. Its antigen is not known. The length of the CDR3 is 13 residues. The V end was cut by 0 bases, the J end by 10 bases, with 10 bases between. Germline V gene sequence: CDR1 LGHDT, CDR2 YNNKEL (reference sequence). The specimen comprised PBMCs from blood, sampled on the day of vaccination. This sequence originates from a man aged 50-59 years who received an inactivated influenza vaccine. The chain joins TRBV3-1 to TRBJ1-5, with a weak D call TRBD1 (6 bases). The CDR3 loop is CASSQEVGGPQHF. The CDR3 DNA is TGTGCCAGCAGCCAAGAGGTAGGGGGACCCCAGCATTTT.